The rows below give T cell receptor beta chains drawn from one sample of a study of memory CD4+ T cells and cytomegalovirus serostatus. This table comes from immunoSEQ multiplex PCR, and its TCRdb copy is limited to in-frame clones, with some not included. This table holds tens of thousands of clones, around 80% found once. The sample consisted of memory CD4+ T cells from blood. The receptors were gathered from an adult in good health and CMV-seronegative. The CDR3 runs from the conserved cysteine through the conserved F or W. The D gene is left open where the match is weak. Clone size appears in some rows only: once, few, many, or a class for an expanded clone.

>TRBJ2-7|TRBV27|TRBD1|once
TGTGCCAGCAGAAAAGGGACAGGGGGCCCCTACGAGCAGTACTTC
CASRKGTGGPYEQYF
>TRBJ2-2|TRBV9|-|few
TGTGCCAGCAGCGTCGACCTACTAGCCTCCTACACCGGGGAGCTGTTTTTT
CASSVDLLASYTGELFF
>TRBJ2-7|TRBV18|-|-
TGTGCCAGCTCACACGGGAGCGGGTACTACGAGCAGTACTTC
CASSHGSGYYEQYF
>TRBJ1-3|TRBV5-4|-|few
TGTGCCAGCAGCCGGACAGCCTTTAGCTCTGGAAACACCATATATTTT
CASSRTAFSSGNTIYF
>TRBJ1-2|TRBV7-2|TRBD1|-
TGTGCCAGCAGCCCTAGGGGACAGTGGGGGGGTGGCTACACCTTC
CASSPRGQWGGGYTF
>TRBJ1-1|TRBV4-2|-|-
TGTGCCAGCAGCTTAGATGGACCTAACACTGAAGCTTTCTTT
CASSLDGPNTEAFF
>TRBJ2-3|TRBV10-3|TRBD2|-
TGTGCCGCAGCGCCTAGCGGGAGCACAGATACGCAGTATTTT
CAAAPSGSTDTQYF
>TRBJ1-3|TRBV30|-|-
TGTGCCTGGAGTTGGTCAAGCTCTGGAAACACCATATATTTT
CAWSWSSSGNTIYF
>TRBJ1-2|TRBV9|TRBD1|-
TGTGCCAGCAGCTCACAGGGGACAAACTATGGCTACACCTTC
CASSSQGTNYGYTF
>TRBJ2-2|TRBV5-1|-|-
TGCGCCAGCAATGTCGGGAGTGCCACCGGGGAGCTGTTTTTT
CASNVGSATGELFF
>TRBJ2-5|TRBV19|-|-
TGTGCCAGTAAACTCACGGCCTGGCGGGAGACCCAGTACTTC
CASKLTAWRETQYF
>TRBJ2-5|TRBV30|-|once
TGTGCCGGTACTGGGGGTAACCAAGAGACCCAGTACTTC
CAGTGGNQETQYF
>TRBJ2-1|TRBV9|TRBD2|-
TGTGCCAGCAGCGCCCTACTAGCGGTTGGGTACAATGAGCAGTTCTTC
CASSALLAVGYNEQFF
>TRBJ1-1|TRBV7-8|-|-
TGTGCCAGCAGCTTTTCGACAGGTCTACTGAACACTGAAGCTTTCTTT
CASSFSTGLLNTEAFF
>TRBJ1-4|TRBV11-2|-|-
TGTGCCAGCAGCTTAGAGCCCCGGGTGGGGGAAAAACTGTTTTTT
CASSLEPRVGEKLFF
>TRBJ2-1|TRBV10-1|TRBD1|-
TGCGCCAGCAGTGACGGGACAGGGGGCAAGTATGAGCAGTTCTTC
CASSDGTGGKYEQFF
>TRBJ2-7|TRBV2|TRBD1|-
TGTGCCAGCAGTACCACAGGGGTAAACTACGAGCAGTACTTC
CASSTTGVNYEQYF
>TRBJ1-1|TRBV14|TRBD1|-
TGTGCCAGCAGCCAGAGACAGGGGAGGAACACTGAAGCTTTCTTT
CASSQRQGRNTEAFF
>TRBJ2-7|TRBV18|TRBD1|few
TGTGCCAGCTCAACCTCAGGGGGCTACGAGCAGTACTTC
CASSTSGGYEQYF
>TRBJ2-2|TRBV18|-|-
TGTGCCAGCTCACCACCATCTGGGAACACCGGGGAGCTGTTTTTT
CASSPPSGNTGELFF
>TRBJ1-1|TRBV6-5|-|-
TGTGCCAGCAGTCCATCTCTTTGGGGACGGGCTGAAGCTTTCTTT
CASSPSLWGRAEAFF
>TRBJ1-3|TRBV7-8|-|-
TGTGCCAGCAGCCATCCTGGTCTGGAAAACACCATATATTTT
CASSHPGLENTIYF
>TRBJ2-7|TRBV11-3|-|-
TGTGCCAGCAGCTTAGGCAGCCTAGAGACGATTCAGTACTTC
CASSLGSLETIQYF
>TRBJ2-3|TRBV19|-|-
TGTGCCAGTACTTTCACAGGGATAGCAGATACGCAGTATTTT
CASTFTGIADTQYF
>TRBJ2-5|TRBV6-1|-|few
TGTGCCAGCAGTGCGGTGGCCCGGGATCTGGAGACCCAGTACTTC
CASSAVARDLETQYF
>TRBJ1-5|TRBV19|-|-
TGTGCCAGTAGTTCCCGGGTCCTAAATCAGCCCCAGCATTTT
CASSSRVLNQPQHF
>TRBJ2-7|TRBV10-3|-|-
TGTGCCGTGTGTGAGGACATGGTCCACGAGCAGTACTTC
CAVCEDMVHEQYF
>TRBJ2-7|TRBV5-4|-|few
TGTGCCAGCAGCTTGGGGCCCGGGCCTCAGTACGAGCAGTACTTC
CASSLGPGPQYEQYF
>TRBJ2-3|TRBV4-2|-|-
TGTGCCAGCAGCCTTCTGGCGGACTGGGGCACAGATACGCAGTATTTT
CASSLLADWGTDTQYF
>TRBJ2-7|TRBV5-1|-|-
TGCGCCAGCAGCTTTGAGGGTTTTAGCTCCTACGAGCAGTACTTC
CASSFEGFSSYEQYF
>TRBJ1-2|TRBV7-2|-|-
TGTGCCAGCAGCCGCGACAGTAACTATGGCTACACCTTC
CASSRDSNYGYTF
>TRBJ2-1|TRBV11-2|TRBD2|-
TGTGCCAGCAGCTTCCTTATCGGGAGGTCGGGCAATGAGCAGTTCTTC
CASSFLIGRSGNEQFF
>TRBJ1-5|TRBV2|-|-
TGTGCCAGCAGTGAAATGGGGCGCGGCAATCAGCCCCAGCATTTT
CASSEMGRGNQPQHF
>TRBJ1-4|TRBV6-5|TRBD1|-
TGTGCCAGCAGCTATACCGGGACAGGCCCTGAAAAACTGTTTTTT
CASSYTGTGPEKLFF
>TRBJ1-2|TRBV10-2|-|-
TGCGCCAGCAGTGAAGACAGGCGCCGCTATGGCTACACCTTC
CASSEDRRRYGYTF
>TRBJ2-1|TRBV9|TRBD2|-
TGTGCCAGCAGCGTAGATGCGGGAGGATACAATGAGCAGTTCTTC
CASSVDAGGYNEQFF
>TRBJ2-6|TRBV30|TRBD1|few
TGTGCCTGGAGTAGTTTTAGGGACAGCTACCGCTCTGGGGCCAACGTCCTGACTTTC
CAWSSFRDSYRSGANVLTF
>TRBJ1-2|TRBV10-3|-|once
TGTGCCATCTTACCAGGGTCCAACTATGGCTACACCTTC
CAILPGSNYGYTF
>TRBJ2-7|TRBV5-1|TRBD1|-
TGCGCCAGCAGCTTGGGGTCCCAGGGGGCGGCGGACGAGCAGTACTTC
CASSLGSQGAADEQYF
>TRBJ2-5|TRBV5-4|TRBD2|-
TGTGCCAGCAGCCTACGGGGGGTCCAAGAGACCCAGTACTTC
CASSLRGVQETQYF
>TRBJ2-6|TRBV15|TRBD1|-
TGTGCCACCAGCGGGTGGGACAGGGTATGGACCTCCGGGGCCAACGTCCTGACTTTC
CATSGWDRVWTSGANVLTF
>TRBJ1-1|TRBV7-9|-|-
TGTGCCAGCAGCTTATACAAAGCCAGTGACACTGAAGCTTTCTTT
CASSLYKASDTEAFF
>TRBJ2-3|TRBV4-1|-|once
TGCGCCAGCAGCCCAAGCCACAGGGACCGCACAGATACGCAGTATTTT
CASSPSHRDRTDTQYF
>TRBJ1-1|TRBV19|TRBD1|-
TGTGCCAGTACCCCCAGGGGGCGGACTGAAGCTTTCTTT
CASTPRGRTEAFF
>TRBJ1-5|TRBV28|-|-
TGTGCCAGCACCCCCAGGCGGAGGAACAATCAGCCCCAGCATTTT
CASTPRRRNNQPQHF
>TRBJ1-6|TRBV5-6|-|-
TGTGCCAGCAGCTTGAGGAAGACGACGACCTATAATTCACCCCTCCACTTT
CASSLRKTTTYNSPLHF
>TRBJ1-5|TRBV28|TRBD1|-
TGTGCCAGCAGTTTGACAGGGCGATTAAATCAGCCCCAGCATTTT
CASSLTGRLNQPQHF
>TRBJ2-7|TRBV4-1|TRBD2|-
TGCGCCAGCAGCCTACTAGCGGGAGGGCCCTACGAATACTACGAGCAGTACTTC
CASSLLAGGPYEYYEQYF
>TRBJ2-6|TRBV6-5|-|-
TGTGCCAGCAGCCACTGGAAGTCTGGGGCCAACGTCCTGACTTTC
CASSHWKSGANVLTF
>TRBJ1-2|TRBV2|-|-
TGTGCCAGCAGTGAAACCGGGGGGCGAGGCTACACCTTC
CASSETGGRGYTF
>TRBJ1-6|TRBV5-4|TRBD1|-
TGTGCCAGCAGCGTCGGGACAGGGACTTCACCCCTCCACTTT
CASSVGTGTSPLHF
>TRBJ2-5|TRBV11-3|-|-
TGTGCCAGCTCCGCGGGGTCAATTGGGACCCAGTACTTC
CASSAGSIGTQYF
>TRBJ1-2|TRBV18|-|-
TGTGCCAGCTCACCGGAGCAGTATAACTATGGCTACACCTTC
CASSPEQYNYGYTF
>TRBJ1-1|TRBV10-3|TRBD1|-
TGTGCCATCCAAGCGGCAGGGGGCGCGAACACTGAAGCTTTCTTT
CAIQAAGGANTEAFF
>TRBJ2-1|TRBV27|-|-
TGTGCCAGCAGGAGCTTGAAGGGCGATGAGCAGTTCTTC
CASRSLKGDEQFF
>TRBJ2-7|TRBV30|TRBD2|-
TGTGCCTGGCAAAGGACTAGCGGGAGGCGCGAGCAGTACTTC
CAWQRTSGRREQYF
>TRBJ1-2|TRBV2|-|-
TGTGCCAGCACCCATTTGGGGAACTATGGCTACACCTTC
CASTHLGNYGYTF
>TRBJ2-5|TRBV20-1|-|once
TGCAGTGCTAGGTACAGGGAGACCCAGTACTTC
CSARYRETQYF
>TRBJ2-3|TRBV7-2|TRBD2|-
TGTGCCAGCAGCAAACGCAAGGCGGGGGGGCTGGCAGATACGCAGTATTTT
CASSKRKAGGLADTQYF